A selection of T cell receptor beta chains follows, all from one sample in a study of blood T cell repertoires in COVID-19. TCRdb's table, derived via immunoSEQ multiplex PCR, lists solely in-frame clones and lacks some. The table records roughly 240,000 clones, around 86% of them present only once. Specimen: peripheral blood. Receptor source: a woman aged 30 to 39 who had recovered from COVID-19. CDR3s include the opening cysteine and the closing phenylalanine or tryptophan. D genes are given only for firm matches. Clone size is stated in some rows and not others, as once, few, many or a class when expanded.

j_call | clone_size | v_call | d_call | cdr3_aa | cdr3_nt
TRBJ2-1 | NA | TRBV4-2 | TRBD2 | CASSQDMGRLASEDEQFF | TGTGCCAGCAGCCAAGATATGGGGAGACTAGCTTCAGAGGATGAGCAGTTCTTC
TRBJ1-6 | NA | TRBV10-2 | NA | CASSSGTSWTPLHF | TGCGCCAGCAGTTCCGGGACTTCTTGGACACCCCTCCACTTT
TRBJ1-4 | NA | TRBV5-1 | NA | CASSGEGATNEKLFF | TGCGCCAGCAGCGGAGAGGGGGCAACTAATGAAAAACTGTTTTTT
TRBJ2-5 | once | TRBV5-1 | NA | CASSWGPQETQYF | TGCGCCAGCAGCTGGGGCCCTCAAGAGACCCAGTACTTC
TRBJ2-7 | NA | TRBV2 | TRBD2 | CASSEYKGTSELFSYEQYF | TGTGCCAGCAGTGAATATAAAGGGACTAGCGAACTCTTCTCCTACGAGCAGTACTTC
TRBJ2-4 | once | TRBV10-3 | TRBD1 | CAISESRGQEVAKNIQYF | TGTGCCATCAGTGAGTCTCGAGGACAGGAGGTGGCCAAAAACATTCAGTACTTC
TRBJ1-6 | NA | TRBV6-5 | TRBD1 | CASSIGQGTGSPLHF | TGTGCCAGCAGTATCGGACAGGGGACAGGTTCACCCCTCCACTTT
TRBJ2-5 | NA | TRBV5-6 | TRBD2 | CASSSPGRGETQYF | TGTGCCAGCAGTTCCCCGGGGAGGGGAGAGACCCAGTACTTC
TRBJ1-2 | NA | TRBV30 | NA | CAWSVGHLNYGYTF | TGTGCCTGGAGTGTTGGACATCTCAACTATGGCTACACCTTC
TRBJ1-4 | NA | TRBV9 | TRBD1 | CASSASTGLNEKLFF | TGTGCCAGCAGCGCCTCGACAGGGCTTAATGAAAAACTGTTTTTT
TRBJ2-1 | NA | TRBV19 | NA | CASHWRNEQFF | TGTGCCAGTCATTGGCGGAATGAGCAGTTCTTC